Following are 3 T cell receptor beta chains from one sample sequenced in a study of blood T cell repertoires in COVID-19. Profiled with immunoSEQ multiplex PCR; TCRdb holds only in-frame clones, not every one. The sample yields roughly 140,000 clones, 85% seen once. What was sequenced was PBMCs or T cells enriched from blood (not recorded which). The receptor source for this set is a woman aged 40 to 55 who had recovered from COVID-19.

This chain uses TRBV5-1 with TRBJ2-1, with 8 bases aligning to TRBD2. This CDR3 has 17 amino acids. The ends lost 0 bases at V and 0 bases at J; junction bases unmatched: 5. From germline, CDR1 is SGHRS and CDR2 YFSETQ. DNA of the CDR3: TGCGCCAGCAGCTTGGCGGGACTAGGAGACTCCTACAATGAGCAGTTCTTC. Amino acid sequence: CASSLAGLGDSYNEQFF.

CDR3 bases: TGCAGTGCGGACAAGACAACTGAAGCTTTCTTT. This sequence encodes CSADKTTEAFF. The V and J genes are TRBV20-1 and TRBJ1-1, with D possibly matching TRBD1 (5 bases). This CDR3 is built from 11 residues. V was pared by 6 bases and J by 5 bases, with 10 bases between. The V gene's germline CDR1 is DFQATT and CDR2 SNEGSKA (reference sequence).

The chain recombines TRBV11-3 with TRBJ2-7; D may be TRBD2 (5 bases). V lost 5 bases and J lost 4, with 12 bases in between. CDR1 and CDR2 (germline): SGHNT, YENEEA. The CDR3 runs to 13 residues. CDR3 sequence (DNA): TGTGCCAGCAGCCTCCCCGGGGAATACGAGCAGTACTTC. Its protein product is CASSLPGEYEQYF.